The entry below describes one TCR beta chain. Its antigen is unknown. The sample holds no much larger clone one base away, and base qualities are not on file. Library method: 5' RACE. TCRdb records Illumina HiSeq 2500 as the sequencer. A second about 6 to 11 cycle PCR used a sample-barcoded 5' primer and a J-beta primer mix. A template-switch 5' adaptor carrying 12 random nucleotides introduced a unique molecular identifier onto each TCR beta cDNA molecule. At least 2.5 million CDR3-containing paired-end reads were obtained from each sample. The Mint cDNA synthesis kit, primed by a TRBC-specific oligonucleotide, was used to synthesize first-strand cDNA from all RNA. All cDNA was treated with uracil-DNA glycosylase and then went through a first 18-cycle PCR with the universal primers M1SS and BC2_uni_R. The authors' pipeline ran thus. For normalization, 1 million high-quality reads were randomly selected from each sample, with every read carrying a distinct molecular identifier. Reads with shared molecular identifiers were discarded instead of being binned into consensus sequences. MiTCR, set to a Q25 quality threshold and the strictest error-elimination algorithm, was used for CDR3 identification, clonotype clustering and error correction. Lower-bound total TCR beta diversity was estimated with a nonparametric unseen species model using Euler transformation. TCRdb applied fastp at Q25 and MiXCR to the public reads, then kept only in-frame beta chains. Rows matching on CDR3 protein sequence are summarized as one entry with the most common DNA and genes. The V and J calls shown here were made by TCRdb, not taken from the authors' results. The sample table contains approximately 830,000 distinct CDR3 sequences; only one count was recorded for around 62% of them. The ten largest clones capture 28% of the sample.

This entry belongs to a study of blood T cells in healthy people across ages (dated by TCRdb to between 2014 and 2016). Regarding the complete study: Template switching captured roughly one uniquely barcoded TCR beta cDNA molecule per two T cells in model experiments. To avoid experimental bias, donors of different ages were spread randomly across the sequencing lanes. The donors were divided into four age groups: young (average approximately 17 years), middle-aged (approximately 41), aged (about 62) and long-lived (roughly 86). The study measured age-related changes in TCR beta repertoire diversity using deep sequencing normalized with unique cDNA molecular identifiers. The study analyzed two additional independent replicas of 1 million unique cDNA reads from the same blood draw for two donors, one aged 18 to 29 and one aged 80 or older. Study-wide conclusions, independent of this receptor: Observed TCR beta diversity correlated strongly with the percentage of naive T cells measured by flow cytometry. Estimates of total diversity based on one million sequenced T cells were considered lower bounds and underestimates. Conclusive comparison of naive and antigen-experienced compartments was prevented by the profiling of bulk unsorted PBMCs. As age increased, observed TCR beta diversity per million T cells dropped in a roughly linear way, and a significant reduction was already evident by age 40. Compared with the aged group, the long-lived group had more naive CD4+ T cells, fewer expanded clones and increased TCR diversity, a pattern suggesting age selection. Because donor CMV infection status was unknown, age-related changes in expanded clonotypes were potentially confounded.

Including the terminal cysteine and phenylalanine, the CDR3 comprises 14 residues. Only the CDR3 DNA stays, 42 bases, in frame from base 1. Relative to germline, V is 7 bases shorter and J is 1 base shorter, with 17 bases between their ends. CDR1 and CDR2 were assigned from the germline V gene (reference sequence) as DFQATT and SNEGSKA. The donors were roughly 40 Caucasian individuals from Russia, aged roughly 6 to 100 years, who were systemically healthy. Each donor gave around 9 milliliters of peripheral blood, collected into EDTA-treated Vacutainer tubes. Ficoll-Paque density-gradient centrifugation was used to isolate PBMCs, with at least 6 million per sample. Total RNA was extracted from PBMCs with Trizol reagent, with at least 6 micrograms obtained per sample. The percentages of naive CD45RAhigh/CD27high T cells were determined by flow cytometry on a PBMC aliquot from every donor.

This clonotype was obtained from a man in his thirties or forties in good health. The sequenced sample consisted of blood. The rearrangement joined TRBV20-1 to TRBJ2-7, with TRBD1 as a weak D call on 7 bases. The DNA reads TGCAGTGGGGGGGAACAGGGGCGTTCCTACGAGCAGTACTTC. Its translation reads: CSGGEQGRSYEQYF.